Each of the 10 T cell receptor beta chains below was sequenced from the same sample in a study of CD8+CD57+ T cells in acquired aplastic anemia. The use of genomic DNA as template underpinned the TCR beta VDJ and CDR3 profiling. TCRdb re-called the reads through MiXCR, storing one row per CDR3 protein. The data hold a few hundred thousand distinct CDR3 sequences, with roughly three fifths observed a single time. Sequencing was carried out using sorted CD4+, CD8+, or CD8+CD57+ T cells (not recorded which) from PBMCs. The source is a human donor with severe aplastic anemia or a healthy control (not recorded which).

This clonotype was recorded many times. The chain joins TRBV19 to TRBJ1-5; D unclear. CDR1 LNHDA and CDR2 SQIVND come from the germline V gene (reference sequence). This CDR3 region has 17 residues. V was shortened by 3 bases and J by 1 base, with 16 bases between the two germline ends. This CDR3 reads CASSISLLGASNQPQHF. DNA for the CDR3: TGTGCCAGTAGTATTAGTCTGTTGGGCGCGAGCAATCAGCCCCAGCATTTT.

This clonotype was counted many times. V gene TRBV20-1 combines with J gene TRBJ2-1; D not resolved. Germline V gene lookup returns CDR1 DFQATT and CDR2 SNEGSKA (reference sequence). The CDR3 sequence is 14 residues long. Trimming cost V 0 bases and J 4 bases, with 10 bases left between them. For the CDR3, the DNA is TGCAGTGCTAGAGATCAGCGACCGTACAATGAGCAGTTCTTC. Amino acid sequence: CSARDQRPYNEQFF.

Worth noting for this clonotype: Germline is not matched at one junction end, which may reflect a read error. This chain's CDR3 is CASSSGQGVTAEPFF. CDR3 nucleotides: TGTGCCAGCAGCTCAGGACAGGGGGTCACCGCGGAGCCGTTTTTT. This rearrangement joins TRBV7-9 to TRBJ2-2; 10 nucleotides align to TRBD1. Germline values: CDR1 SEHNR, CDR2 FQNEAQ (reference sequence). This CDR3 contains 15 residues.

Remarks on this clonotype: This likely comes from a read error, as the CDR3 has no conserved phenylalanine or tryptophan at its end. The chain has TRBV20-1 and TRBJ2-3; possible D gene TRBD2, 6 bases. With 5 bases removed from V and 4 bases from J, the gap between germline ends came to 13 bases. CDR3 length equals 13 residues. The V gene's germline CDR1 is DFQATT and CDR2 SNEGSKA (reference sequence). The CDR3 coding sequence is TGCAGTGCTTTCATACTAGCAGCAGATACGCAGTATCTT. Translation: CSAFILAADTQYL.

The chain uses TRBV5-1 and TRBJ2-7; 7 bases map to TRBD1. Trimming removed 4 bases from V and 2 bases from J; junction bases left unmatched: 12. Germline V lookup: CDR1 SGHRS, CDR2 YFSETQ. The CDR3 has 16 amino acids. The CDR3 sequence: CASSGPNPGQTYEQYF. The CDR3 coding sequence is TGCGCCAGCAGCGGCCCAAATCCGGGACAGACCTACGAGCAGTACTTC. Filled out from reference TRBV5-1 and TRBJ2-7, the complete variable domain reads KAGVTQTPRYLIKTRGQQVTLSCSPISGHRSVSWYQQTPGQGLQFLFEYFSETQRNKGNFPGRFSGRQFSNSRSEMNVSTLELGDSALYLCASSGPNPGQTYEQYFGPGTRLTVT.

About this clonotype itself: At one boundary the junction diverges from the germline segment, which might be a read error. The chain combines TRBV7-3 with TRBJ2-7; 7 bases are a match to TRBD2. Germline V gene sequence: CDR1 SGHTA, CDR2 FQGTGA. The CDR3 has 20 amino acids. The CDR3 loop reads CASSIGKGMRGGPSFYEQHF. CDR3 bases: TGTGCCAGCAGCATTGGGAAGGGTATGAGGGGAGGGCCGAGCTTCTACGAGCAGCACTTC.

This clonotype has more than one count but fewer than ten. At one end, the junction sequence differs from germline, possibly due to a read error. V is TRBV20-1 and J is TRBJ2-1, with a possible D match to TRBD2 (6 bases). The germline gives CDR1 DFQATT, CDR2 SNEGSKA (reference sequence). This CDR3 spans 14 amino acids. This chain's CDR3 is CSARDGSSYNEQFF. The DNA for the CDR3 is TGCAGTGCCAGAGACGGGAGCTCCTACAATGAGCAGTTCTTC.

This chain joins TRBV10-2 and TRBJ2-7, with 7 bases aligning to TRBD2. CDR1 and CDR2 from the germline V gene are WSHSY and SAAADI. The V gene end was trimmed by 0 bases and the J gene end by 5 bases; junction bases not matched to a gene: 7. The CDR3 has 15 residues. CDR3 residues: CASSESGGEGHEQYF. Written as DNA, the CDR3 is TGCGCCAGCAGTGAGTCGGGCGGGGAGGGACACGAGCAGTACTTC.

This chain links TRBV20-1 with TRBJ2-1, with D possibly TRBD1 on 6 matching bases. CDR1 DFQATT and CDR2 SNEGSKA come from the germline V gene (reference sequence). Trimming took off 5 bases at V and 4 bases at J, with 9 bases between the two ends. The CDR3 length is 12 residues. Written as DNA, the CDR3 is TGCAGTGCTCGGACAGATTACAATGAGCAGTTCTTC. The encoded protein is CSARTDYNEQFF.

The rearrangement links TRBV2 to TRBJ1-1, with a weak D call TRBD1 (6 bases). The CDR3 loop spans 13 amino acids. Between the trimmed V and J ends, which lost 5 bases and 4 bases, there was a span of 11 bases. Germline assignment: CDR1 SNHLY and CDR2 FYNNEI. CDR3 sequence: CASSYREVTEAFF. CDR3 DNA: TGTGCCAGCAGTTACAGGGAGGTCACTGAAGCTTTCTTT.